The 8 T cell receptor beta chains in this list originate from one sample, sequenced in a study of T cells after yellow fever vaccination. TCRdb reprocessed the 5' RACE reads via MiXCR and lists one record per CDR3 protein. The profile shows some 320,000 distinct CDR3 sequences, 4.1% of them singletons. The material was PBMCs, obtained 5 days after the yellow fever booster vaccination. The origin of the receptors is a man aged 18 to 30 who received the YFV17D yellow fever vaccine.

In this sample, this clonotype turned up many times. This sequence joins TRBV4-3 and TRBJ1-4, with TRBD1 as a possible D gene (5 bases). Germline lookup yields CDR1 LGHNA and CDR2 YSLEER. Between the trimmed V and J ends, which lost 1 base and 0 bases, there was a span of 6 bases. The CDR3 has 15 amino acids. In DNA form, the CDR3 reads TGCGCCAGCAGCCAAGGGACAACAACTAATGAAAAACTGTTTTTT. It translates to CASSQGTTTNEKLFF.

The chain joins TRBV2 to TRBJ2-4; 11 nucleotides match TRBD2. The germline CDR1 and CDR2 sequences are SNHLY and FYNNEI. V lost 6 bases, J lost 3 bases, and 13 bases stayed unmatched. The CDR3 spans 18 residues. The CDR3 sequence is CASSHPGLADKNKNIQYF. In DNA, the CDR3 is TGTGCCAGCAGCCATCCGGGACTAGCGGACAAAAACAAAAACATTCAGTACTTC.

By sample fraction, this clonotype is medium-sized. The chain recombines TRBV5-1 with TRBJ2-2, with D perhaps assigned TRBD1 or TRBD2 (5 bases each). V lost 3 bases, J lost 0 bases, and 15 bases lay in between. Per the germline V gene, CDR1 is SGHRS and CDR2 is YFSETQ. CDR3 size: 17 residues. CDR3 DNA sequence: TGCGCCAGCAGCTCGAACGGGGCTAACGCGAACACCGGGGAGCTGTTTTTT. Protein sequence: CASSSNGANANTGELFF.

The J gene is TRBJ2-3, the V gene TRBV5-1, with D possibly being TRBD2 (6 bases). Looked up from germline, CDR1 is SGHRS and CDR2 is YFSETQ. The V gene lost 7 bases and the J gene lost 8 bases, with 14 bases spanning the gap. The CDR3 covers 12 residues. The CDR3: CASWAGRGTQYF. For the CDR3, the DNA is TGCGCCAGCTGGGCGGGGCGGGGTACGCAGTATTTT.

This clonotype showed up many times. V is TRBV25-1 and J is TRBJ2-5, with 7 positions matching TRBD2. The CDR3 runs 15 residues. Trimming took 8 bases from V and 2 from J; bases not matched to a gene: 11. Germline V gene data show CDR1 as MGHDK and CDR2 as SYGVNS. The DNA for the CDR3 is TGTGCCAGCGGGCGCAGGGAGGGCCCACAAGAGACCCAGTACTTC. Its protein is CASGRREGPQETQYF.

This clonotype was observed a few times. The rearrangement uses TRBV6-2 or TRBV6-3 and TRBJ1-5; 7 positions match TRBD1. The CDR3 is 16 amino acids. Germline CDR1 and CDR2: MNHEY and SVGEGT. The V segment lost 0 bases and the J segment 4 bases; nucleotides outside the gene matches: 6. The CDR3 bases are TGTGCCAGCAGTTACTCGAGGGACAGCGGGAATCAGCCCCAGCATTTT. Amino acid sequence: CASSYSRDSGNQPQHF.

This clonotype was picked up a small number of times. The chain has TRBV5-1 and TRBJ2-3; no definite D call. The CDR3 extends over 14 amino acids. Germline values: CDR1 SGHRS, CDR2 YFSETQ. Trimming cost V 4 bases and J 3 bases, with 12 bases left between them. Here the CDR3 reads CASSAWWVTDTQYF. The CDR3 bases are TGCGCCAGCAGCGCCTGGTGGGTAACAGATACGCAGTATTTT.

At least ten counts were recorded for this clonotype. The genes are TRBV4-3 and TRBJ2-5; 10 bases line up with TRBD2. Germline-derived CDR1 and CDR2 are LGHNA and YSLEER. This CDR3 has 16 amino acids. J was trimmed by 5 bases and V by 4 bases; bases with no gene match: 10. CDR3 residues: CASSRSTASGGETQYF. Here the CDR3 DNA reads TGCGCCAGCAGCCGGTCAACGGCTAGCGGGGGTGAGACCCAGTACTTC.